This T cell receptor beta chain stems from a study of blood T cell repertoires in COVID-19. Germline CDR1 SGHTA, CDR2 FQGNSA. There are 15 residues in the CDR3. Deletions cut 1 base from V and 0 bases from J, with 7 bases between. As originally analysed: Amplifying reference gene primers gave estimates of nucleated cell counts. The repertoire was sequenced with immunoSEQ multiplex PCR; TCRdb's copy has only in-frame clones and lacks some. V and J calls and clone size are copied from that table; D and trimming were computed from the DNA. The table lists approximately 190,000 clones, less than 90% of them singletons. Participants were aged roughly 18 to 89 years from around 24 US areas. Cohorts were determined from participant-reported clinical history.

The sequencing sample was made of PBMCs or T cells enriched from blood (not recorded which). The sequence came from a woman in her thirties who had been exposed to COVID-19. V and J are TRBV7-2 and TRBJ1-5; D is possibly TRBD1 (5 bases). CDR3 sequence reads: CASSLGTTSNQPQHF. The CDR3 nucleotides read TGTGCCAGCAGCTTAGGGACAACTAGCAATCAGCCCCAGCATTTT.